This T cell receptor beta chain stems from a study of T-cell reconstitution after alpha-beta-depleted transplantation in children. Trimming took off 6 bases at V and 0 bases at J, with 9 bases between the two ends. This CDR3 spans 15 amino acids. The germline V gene has CDR1 MDHEN and CDR2 SYDVKM. Preparing the TCRbeta library involved the use of unique molecular identifiers. Using its own MiXCR run on the PCR reads, TCRdb lists one record per CDR3 protein. In the table there are around 400,000 distinct CDR3 sequences, roughly 22% of which are singletons. This TCR was recovered from a human donor who donated a stem cell graft to a child with acute myeloid leukemia. This chain joins TRBV28 and TRBJ2-6; weak D call: TRBD1 (5 bases). Material: PBMCs from the stem cell graft donor, obtained from the stem cell graft. Here the CDR3 DNA reads TGTGCCAGCAGCCCAGGGTCCTCTGGGGCCAACGTCCTGACTTTC. It translates to CASSPGSSGANVLTF.